A single sample gave rise to the 10 T cell receptor beta chains below, sequenced in a study of shared clonotypes between healthy human individuals (dated by TCRdb to the early 2020s). The library was made by the immunoSEQ multiplex PCR assay. In its TCRdb copy, this immuneACCESS table keeps in-frame sequences only and misses some clones. Where compared with another copy, unresolved V genes explain less than half of these, and the others have no known cause. This sample comprises fewer than 650,000 clones, around 76% of them detected only once. The ten largest clones capture around 13% of the sample. What was sequenced was PBMCs. These receptors originate from a woman aged 40 to 50 in good health. Some clones in this sample may be carry-over from other donors' samples.

This clone was observed once. The chain combines TRBV5-1 with TRBJ2-5; 10 bases align to TRBD2. V lost 0 bases, J lost 5 bases, and 4 bases stayed unmatched. This CDR3 comprises 15 residues. Germline V lookup: CDR1 SGHRS, CDR2 YFSETQ. The CDR3 loop is CASSLEASGSETQYF. The CDR3 DNA reads as TGCGCCAGCAGCTTGGAGGCTAGCGGGAGTGAGACCCAGTACTTC. Together with reference TRBV5-1 and TRBJ2-5, the CDR3 gives the full variable domain: KAGVTQTPRYLIKTRGQQVTLSCSPISGHRSVSWYQQTPGQGLQFLFEYFSETQRNKGNFPGRFSGRQFSNSRSEMNVSTLELGDSALYLCASSLEASGSETQYFGPGTRLLVL.

This chain links TRBV30 with TRBJ2-2, with 10 bases that match TRBD1. After removal of 4 bases from V and 3 bases from J, the junction contained 5 bases not matched to a gene. The V gene's germline CDR1 is GTSNPN and CDR2 SVGIG (reference sequence). The CDR3 covers 15 residues. CDR3 protein: CAWKGTGADTGELFF. The CDR3 nucleotides are TGTGCCTGGAAGGGGACAGGGGCCGACACCGGGGAGCTGTTTTTT.

By frequency in the sample, this clone is medium-sized (0.01 to 0.1%). This specimen includes other DNA sequences encoding the same CDR3. The chain combines TRBV5-1 with TRBJ1-1; D is perhaps TRBD1 (6 bases). The V gene's germline CDR1 is SGHRS and CDR2 YFSETQ. This CDR3 has 14 amino acids. Trimming took off 4 bases at V and 1 base at J, with 11 bases between the two ends. The CDR3 loop is CASSRLTGNTEAFF. The CDR3 DNA is TGCGCCAGCAGCAGGCTGACAGGGAACACTGAAGCTTTCTTT.

This chain uses TRBV6-5 with TRBJ2-5; D is ambiguous. V lost 0 bases, J lost 1 base, and 9 bases lay in between. CDR1 and CDR2 (germline): MNHEY, SVGAGI. This CDR3 is 15 amino acids long. This CDR3 is CASSYSMAAQETQYF. CDR3 nucleotides: TGTGCCAGCAGTTACTCGATGGCGGCCCAAGAGACCCAGTACTTC.

This rearrangement joins TRBV13 to TRBJ1-2; TRBD1 aligns across 7 bases. V lost 5 bases, J lost 4 bases, and 7 bases stayed unmatched. Germline assignment: CDR1 PRHDT and CDR2 FYEKMQ (reference sequence). The CDR3 length is 14 residues. CDR3 bases: TGTGCCAGCAGCCTCGGACAGGATATCTATGGCTACACCTTC. Translating gives CASSLGQDIYGYTF.

The chain joins TRBV5-1 to TRBJ2-5, with a tentative D call TRBD1 (5 bases). Trimming removed 4 bases from V and 5 bases from J, with 12 bases in between. The CDR3 spans 13 residues. CDR1 is SGHRS and CDR2 is YFSETQ in the germline V gene. CDR3 coding DNA: TGCGCCAGCAGCCCCGTAGGGGTCGAGACCCAGTACTTC. Amino acid sequence: CASSPVGVETQYF.

The chain links TRBV5-1 to TRBJ2-1; TRBD2 matches 8 bases. CDR1 and CDR2 (germline): SGHRS, YFSETQ. Trimming at V came to 2 bases and at J to 3 bases, leaving 4 bases not matched to a gene. The CDR3 contains 15 residues. The CDR3 coding sequence is TGCGCCAGCAGCTTAACCGGGACTAGCTACAATGAGCAGTTCTTC. Translated: CASSLTGTSYNEQFF. The variable domain in full, completed from reference TRBV5-1 and TRBJ2-1, reads KAGVTQTPRYLIKTRGQQVTLSCSPISGHRSVSWYQQTPGQGLQFLFEYFSETQRNKGNFPGRFSGRQFSNSRSEMNVSTLELGDSALYLCASSLTGTSYNEQFFGPGTRLTVL.

This clone was observed a few times. The chain uses TRBV14 and TRBJ1-4, with TRBD1 matching 7 bases. The CDR3 length is 14 residues. CDR1 SGHDN and CDR2 FVKESK come from the germline V gene. V trimming: 0 bases; J trimming: 12 bases; junction bases outside the gene matches: 7. In DNA, the CDR3 is TGTGCCAGCAGCCAAGAGGGTCCCGACAGGGAACTGTTTTTT. Translating it yields CASSQEGPDRELFF.

This clone was counted a single time. The chain couples TRBV19 to TRBJ2-7; 7 bases align to TRBD1. After removal of 8 bases from V and 1 base from J, the junction contained 5 bases not matched to a gene. This CDR3 contains 13 residues. Germline values: CDR1 LNHDA, CDR2 SQIVND (reference sequence). CDR3 DNA: TGTGCCAGTCTCGGGACAGCTTCCTACGAGCAGTACTTC. This gives the protein CASLGTASYEQYF.

The V call is TRBV19, the J call TRBJ2-2; 9 nucleotides align to TRBD1. The CDR3 is made up of 14 amino acids. The germline CDR1 and CDR2 sequences are LNHDA and SQIVND (reference sequence). Trimming took 7 bases from V and 5 from J; bases not matched to a gene: 5. The CDR3 DNA reads as TGTGCCAGTACCGTGACAGGGGGAACCGGGGAGCTGTTTTTT. Amino acid sequence: CASTVTGGTGELFF.